This TCR beta chain emerged from a study of T-cell memory formation after mild COVID-19. Study details: In these data, TCR clusters were largely donor specific. Study-level findings and limits: A second wave of clones peaked on day 37, and their SARS-CoV-2 specificity went unconfirmed.

This CDR3 comprises 13 residues. Trimming removed 2 bases from V and 2 bases from J, with 7 bases in between. Worth noting for this clonotype: Its antigen is not identified.

Constant-segment-primed 5'RACE gave TCR alpha and TCR beta cDNA libraries with sample barcodes and UMIs. One entry per CDR3 protein, called by TCRdb with MiXCR from the 5' RACE reads. Altogether 410,000 or so distinct CDR3 sequences are present, about 25% being singletons, with the ten largest covering under 15%. The sequencing sample was made of PBMCs or a T cell subset sorted from them (not recorded which). The source is an adult woman who had mild COVID-19 (a few samples of this study predate the infection). Cell type and time point are not known. The gene calls are TRBV12-3 or TRBV12-4 and TRBJ2-7, with D uncertain. In nucleotides, the CDR3 is TGTGCCAGCAGTTTAAGGACGCCCTACGAGCAGTACTTC. Protein: CASSLRTPYEQYF.